The 29 T cell receptor beta chains reported below all come from one sample, sequenced in a study of T cell clones after liver transplantation. The table came from immunoSEQ multiplex PCR; TCRdb's copy has only in-frame clones and leaves some out. The data contain approximately 100,000 clones, 80% to 85% of them singletons. Sample: CD4+ T cells from blood, taken before liver transplant. These receptors were obtained from a human donor who received a liver transplant.

This rearrangement joins TRBV19 to TRBJ2-5; a possible D gene is TRBD1 (6 bases). The V end was cut by 6 bases, the J end by 1 base, with 18 bases between. Germline V gene data show CDR1 as LNHDA and CDR2 as SQIVND (reference sequence). The CDR3 covers 16 residues. This CDR3 reads CASSPYFGGGQETQYF. The CDR3 region has the DNA TGTGCCAGTAGCCCATATTTTGGGGGCGGCCAAGAGACCCAGTACTTC.

There are a few counts of this clone. The chain employs TRBV11-1 and TRBJ2-3; D is unresolved. The V and J ends lost 4 bases and 3 bases respectively, with 14 bases between them. Germline CDR1 reads SGHAT; CDR2 reads FQDESV (reference sequence). The CDR3 totals 15 residues. CDR3 in DNA: TGTGCCAGCAGCTCCGAGGAACGGTCTACAGATACGCAGTATTTT. Amino acids: CASSSEERSTDTQYF.

J is TRBJ1-3 and V is TRBV6-1, with D possibly matching TRBD1 (6 bases). Deletions cut 4 bases from V and 2 bases from J, with 12 bases between. Looked up from germline, CDR1 is MNHNS and CDR2 is SASEGT. CDR3 length: 15 residues. In DNA, the CDR3 is TGTGCCAGCAGTGCGGGACAAAACCCTGGAAACACCATATATTTT. As protein: CASSAGQNPGNTIYF.

The chain employs TRBV11-3 and TRBJ2-1; D unresolved. This CDR3 region has 13 residues. Looked up from germline, CDR1 is SGHNT and CDR2 is YENEEA. The germline V and J ends were trimmed by 2 bases and 9 bases, with 11 bases remaining between them. CDR3 bases: TGTGCCAGCAGCTTACTGGTCTCTGGTGAGCAGTTCTTC. Translated: CASSLLVSGEQFF. Based on the CDR3 plus reference TRBV11-3 and TRBJ2-1, the full variable domain is EAGVVQSPRYKIIEKKQPVAFWCNPISGHNTLYWYLQNLGQGPELLIRYENEEAVDDSQLPKDRFSAERLKGVDSTLKIQPAELGDSAVYLCASSLLVSGEQFFGPGTRLTVL.

V usage is TRBV5-1 and J usage is TRBJ2-1, with 13 positions matching TRBD2. V lost 4 bases, J lost 5 bases, and 15 bases stayed unmatched. Germline CDR1 is SGHRS and CDR2 is YFSETQ. CDR3 length equals 19 residues. CDR3 residues: CASSPGTGLLAGGNNEQFF. CDR3 coding DNA: TGCGCCAGCAGCCCCGGGACAGGGCTACTAGCGGGAGGGAACAATGAGCAGTTCTTC.

This clone was seen only a few times. This chain joins TRBV6-6 and TRBJ1-3, with D unresolved. Trimming stripped 7 bases from V and 1 base from J, with 5 bases between. Germline-derived CDR1 and CDR2 are MNHNY and SVGAGI (reference sequence). The CDR3 runs to 12 residues. The CDR3 DNA is TGTGCCAGCACCGGATCTGGAAACACCATATATTTT. Its translation: CASTGSGNTIYF.

CDR3 sequence (DNA): TGTGCCAGTAGTTTACAGCTTTGGGGCGCCAAAAACATTCAGTACTTC. Amino acid sequence: CASSLQLWGAKNIQYF. This chain joins TRBV19 and TRBJ2-4; tentative D call: TRBD1 (5 bases). The CDR3 has 16 residues. Germline values: CDR1 LNHDA, CDR2 SQIVND (reference sequence). V was cut by 5 bases and J by 1 base, with 15 bases left in between.

Note on this clone: The same CDR3 also results from other DNA sequences found in this sample. V usage is TRBV5-1 and J usage is TRBJ2-3; D may be TRBD1 (5 bases). The CDR3 runs to 15 residues. The germline V and J ends were trimmed by 0 bases and 0 bases, with 8 bases remaining between them. Germline CDR1 and CDR2: SGHRS and YFSETQ. The chain's CDR3 is CASSLVGASTDTQYF. The DNA of the CDR3 is TGCGCCAGCAGCTTGGTTGGGGCAAGCACAGATACGCAGTATTTT.

The chain employs TRBV28 and TRBJ2-7, with no clear D. V shed 2 bases and J shed 3 bases, with 11 bases lying between them. The CDR3 has 14 amino acids. Germline V gene data show CDR1 as MDHEN and CDR2 as SYDVKM. This CDR3 reads CASSLPRGYYEQYF. The CDR3, as DNA: TGTGCCAGCAGTTTACCCAGAGGCTACTACGAGCAGTACTTC.

J is TRBJ2-3 and V is TRBV5-1; TRBD2 matches at 7 bases. Germline V gene lookup returns CDR1 SGHRS and CDR2 YFSETQ. The CDR3 has 18 amino acids. The trim removed 0 bases at V and 5 bases at J, leaving 15 bases unmatched. CDR3 loop: CASSLVPSGDASGDTQYF. The CDR3 coding sequence is TGCGCCAGCAGCTTGGTACCTAGCGGAGACGCTTCGGGAGATACGCAGTATTTT.

This clone was recorded a few times. This sequence joins TRBV7-6 and TRBJ1-2; a weak D match, TRBD1 (6 bases). The CDR3 is 15 residues long. The germline V gene encodes CDR1 SGHVS and CDR2 FNYEAQ. Trimming removed 5 bases from V and 0 bases from J, with 13 bases in between. DNA of the CDR3: TGTGCCAGCAGCGGGGGCCCGGGGGCTAACTATGGCTACACCTTC. Its translation: CASSGGPGANYGYTF.

The chain employs TRBV7-8 and TRBJ2-1; perhaps TRBD1 as D (6 bases). The V end was cut by 2 bases, the J end by 7 bases, with 6 bases between. This CDR3 is 12 amino acids long. The germline CDR1 and CDR2 sequences are SGHVS and FQNEAQ. CDR3 nucleotide sequence: TGTGCCAGCAGCTTACAGGGGAATGAGCAGTTCTTC. The encoded protein is CASSLQGNEQFF.

The chain recombines TRBV19 with TRBJ1-4, with 11 bases aligning to TRBD1. Germline V lookup: CDR1 LNHDA, CDR2 SQIVND (reference sequence). The J segment lost 7 bases and the V segment lost 4 bases, leaving 5 bases of the junction unmatched. The CDR3 is 15 amino acids. This CDR3 reads CASSNTGQGGEKLFF. The CDR3 region has the DNA TGTGCCAGTAGTAATACGGGACAGGGGGGTGAAAAACTGTTTTTT.

V usage is TRBV4-2 and J usage is TRBJ1-2; D gene ambiguous. This CDR3 spans 13 amino acids. V was cut by 1 base and J by 6 bases, with 9 bases left in between. Per germline, CDR1 LGHNA and CDR2 YNFKEQ. CDR3 sequence (DNA): TGTGCCAGCAGCCAAGCCCAGCAAAATGGCTACACCTTC. Translated: CASSQAQQNGYTF.

DNA of the CDR3: TGTGCCAGCAGTTCCTCTCGGACCCAGTACTTC. It is translated as CASSSSRTQYF. V usage is TRBV28 and J usage is TRBJ2-5; no reliable D call. Trimming took off 4 bases at V and 7 bases at J, with 7 bases between the two ends. This CDR3 comprises 11 residues. Germline CDR1 is MDHEN and CDR2 is SYDVKM.

The V gene is TRBV18, the J gene TRBJ2-2; perhaps TRBD1 as D (5 bases). Germline CDR1 KGHSH, CDR2 LQKENI. The CDR3 spans 15 residues. The ends were cut back, 1 base at V and 2 bases at J, with 8 bases in the middle. This CDR3 reads CASSPRQGNTGELFF. In DNA form, the CDR3 reads TGTGCCAGCTCACCACGTCAGGGAAACACCGGGGAGCTGTTTTTT.

By its share, this clone is medium-sized. Other DNA sequences from this sample encode an identical CDR3 as well. The chain has TRBV2 and TRBJ1-4, with D uncertain. Per germline, CDR1 SNHLY and CDR2 FYNNEI. CDR3 length: 12 amino acids. Trimming shortened V by 4 bases and J by 3 bases, and 3 bases separated the two germline ends. The CDR3: CASSGANEKLFF. DNA for the CDR3: TGTGCCAGCAGTGGGGCTAATGAAAAACTGTTTTTT. Using reference TRBV2 and TRBJ1-4 for the parts outside the CDR3, the full variable domain is EPEVTQTPSHQVTQMGQEVILRCVPISNHLYFYWYRQILGQKVEFLVSFYNNEISEKSEIFDDQFSVERPDGSNFTLKIRSTKLEDSAMYFCASSGANEKLFFGSGTQLSVL.

V and J are TRBV19 and TRBJ1-1; D is possibly TRBD1 (6 bases). The germline V gene encodes CDR1 LNHDA and CDR2 SQIVND (reference sequence). This CDR3 is 14 amino acids long. V was clipped by 4 bases and J by 10 bases, with 19 bases between them. The CDR3 here is CASSTGTPFLGAFF. DNA for the CDR3: TGTGCCAGTAGTACCGGGACACCCTTTCTTGGAGCTTTCTTT.

The chain is built from TRBV19 and TRBJ1-1; D is uncertain. CDR3 length equals 14 residues. Per the germline V gene, CDR1 is LNHDA and CDR2 is SQIVND (reference sequence). Between the trimmed V and J ends, which lost 3 bases and 1 base, there was a span of 9 bases. CDR3 amino acids: CASSIRHANTEAFF. For the CDR3, the DNA is TGTGCCAGTAGTATTAGGCACGCGAACACTGAAGCTTTCTTT. Supplemented by reference TRBV19 and TRBJ1-1, the full variable domain reads DGGITQSPKYLFRKEGQNVTLSCEQNLNHDAMYWYRQDPGQGLRLIYYSQIVNDFQKGDIAEGYSVSREKKESFPLTVTSAQKNPTAFYLCASSIRHANTEAFFGQGTRLTVV.

The chain links TRBV7-9 to TRBJ1-2; 7 nucleotides align to TRBD1. The CDR3 extends over 15 amino acids. Unmatched junction bases numbered 10, after V lost 5 bases and J lost 4 bases. Germline V gene lookup returns CDR1 SEHNR and CDR2 FQNEAQ (reference sequence). The CDR3 protein is CASSPSPTGLYGYTF. As DNA, the CDR3 is TGTGCCAGCAGCCCCTCGCCGACAGGGCTCTATGGCTACACCTTC.

Written as DNA, the CDR3 is TGTGCCAGCAGGACAGACCTGACCGGGGAGCTGTTTTTT. The encoded protein is CASRTDLTGELFF. V usage is TRBV2 and J usage is TRBJ2-2; perhaps TRBD1 as D (5 bases). The CDR3 sequence is 13 residues long. Trimming removed 6 bases from V and 5 bases from J, with 10 bases in between. CDR1 SNHLY and CDR2 FYNNEI come from the germline V gene.

The chain carries TRBV10-3 and TRBJ2-1; perhaps TRBD2 as D (6 bases). Germline CDR1 reads ENHRY; CDR2 reads SYGVKD. The CDR3 spans 13 residues. V shed 4 bases and J shed 4 bases, with 8 bases lying between them. The CDR3 reads CAISVGGYNEQFF. The CDR3 DNA sequence: TGTGCCATCAGTGTGGGGGGTTACAATGAGCAGTTCTTC.

This chain joins TRBV11-3 and TRBJ2-1, with D maybe TRBD1 (5 bases). This CDR3 has 15 amino acids. Germline CDR1 SGHNT, CDR2 YENEEA. The V end was cut by 4 bases, the J end by 0 bases, with 10 bases between. CDR3 nucleotide sequence: TGTGCCAGCAGCTCAGGGTTCAGCTCCTACAATGAGCAGTTCTTC. Protein: CASSSGFSSYNEQFF. Full variable domain (outside the CDR3, taken from reference TRBV11-3 and TRBJ2-1): EAGVVQSPRYKIIEKKQPVAFWCNPISGHNTLYWYLQNLGQGPELLIRYENEEAVDDSQLPKDRFSAERLKGVDSTLKIQPAELGDSAVYLCASSSGFSSYNEQFFGPGTRLTVL.

V is TRBV27 and J is TRBJ2-5, with D uncertain. Germline V gene sequence: CDR1 MNHEY, CDR2 SMNVEV (reference sequence). The CDR3 has 14 residues. The ends were cut back, 5 bases at V and 1 base at J, with 11 bases in the middle. CDR3 DNA: TGTGCCAGCAGTCCACGGCTCAGCCAAGAGACCCAGTACTTC. It codes for CASSPRLSQETQYF.

The chain joins TRBV27 to TRBJ1-6, with D uncertain. The CDR3 sequence is 14 residues long. Germline-derived CDR1 and CDR2 are MNHEY and SMNVEV (reference sequence). V was shortened by 0 bases and J by 14 bases, with 14 bases between the two germline ends. This CDR3 reads CASSLSRTAFTLHF. The CDR3 DNA is TGTGCCAGCAGTTTATCTAGGACGGCGTTCACCCTCCACTTT.

The V call is TRBV25-1, the J call TRBJ2-7, with TRBD2 identical over 11 bases. The V gene's germline CDR1 is MGHDK and CDR2 SYGVNS. The trim removed 6 bases at V and 7 bases at J, leaving 8 bases unmatched. The CDR3 totals 14 residues. DNA of the CDR3: TGTGCCAGCAGCGATAGCGGGAGGGCCGGGGAGCAGTACTTC. It is translated as CASSDSGRAGEQYF.

The gene calls are TRBV12-2 and TRBJ2-7; TRBD1 is the table's D call, not checked against the DNA. TRBV12-2 is labeled a pseudogene. The CDR3 contains 19 residues. The CDR3 loop reads CASRLGLTLTDRPPDEQYF. CDR3 in DNA: TGTGCAAGTCGCTTAGGACTAACTTTGACGGACAGGCCCCCGGACGAGCAGTACTTC.

This chain joins TRBV4-3 and TRBJ2-5, with TRBD2 matching over 11 bases. Trimming at V came to 0 bases and at J to 5 bases, leaving 5 bases not matched to a gene. This CDR3 region has 16 residues. Germline assignment: CDR1 LGHNA and CDR2 YSLEER. The DNA of the CDR3 is TGCGCCAGCAGCCAAGATAGCGGGGGGGGTCGGGAGACCCAGTACTTC. Protein: CASSQDSGGGRETQYF.

This clone was recorded only once. This rearrangement joins TRBV18 to TRBJ1-1; D uncertain. V was pared by 6 bases and J by 0 bases, with 11 bases between. The CDR3 runs 14 residues. CDR1 is KGHSH and CDR2 is LQKENI in the germline V gene. The CDR3 here is CASSPDTLNTEAFF. The CDR3 DNA sequence: TGTGCCAGCTCGCCCGACACCCTGAACACTGAAGCTTTCTTT.